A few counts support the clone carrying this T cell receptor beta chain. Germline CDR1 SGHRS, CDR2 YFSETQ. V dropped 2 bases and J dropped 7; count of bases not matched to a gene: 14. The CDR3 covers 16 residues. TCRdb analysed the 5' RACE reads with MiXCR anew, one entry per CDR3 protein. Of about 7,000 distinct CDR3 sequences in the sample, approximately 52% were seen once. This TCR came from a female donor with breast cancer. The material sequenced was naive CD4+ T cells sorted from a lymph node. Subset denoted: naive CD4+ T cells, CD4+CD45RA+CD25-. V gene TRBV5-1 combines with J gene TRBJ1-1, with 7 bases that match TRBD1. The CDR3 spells CASSFQTRDSTLEAFF. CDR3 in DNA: TGCGCCAGCAGCTTTCAAACACGGGACAGTACTCTTGAAGCTTTCTTT.